These T cell receptor beta chains were read from a single sample in a study of shared clonotypes between healthy human individuals. The method was immunoSEQ multiplex PCR; TCRdb's version includes in-frame clones alone and lacks a portion of them. The data contain some 200,000 clones, approximately 65% of them singletons. The specimen sequenced was memory CD4+ T cells sorted from blood. These receptors came from a man aged 25 to 40 in good health. Both conserved end residues are part of each CDR3.

TRBV5-1	TRBJ1-2	CASSFSGPEADGYTF
TRBV5-1	TRBJ2-3	CASSLGVAASTDTQYF
TRBV30	TRBJ2-1	CAWSWTSGSNEQFF
TRBV7-2	TRBJ1-1	CASSHLGTANTEAFF
TRBV7-8	TRBJ1-5	CASSSLTANSNQPQHF
TRBV2	TRBJ2-6	CASSESGAGANVLTF
TRBV21-1	TRBJ2-1	CASSKETSGHNEQFF
TRBV6-1	TRBJ2-3	CASRDRGQGTDTQYF
TRBV6-1	TRBJ1-5	CASSDGTGVQQPQHF
TRBV28	TRBJ2-2	CASTPGGQGTGELFF
TRBV19	TRBJ1-2	CASSLFGEPLVNTF
TRBV18	TRBJ2-7	CASSPTSRPYEQYF
TRBV2	TRBJ2-6	CASSASSGANVLTF
TRBV27	TRBJ2-7	CASSLLAQGQVSYEQYF
TRBV7-3	TRBJ2-7	CASSPLGDREQYF
TRBV2	TRBJ2-2	CASTGLAGSRRTGELFF
TRBV6-5	TRBJ1-1	CASSYYGGETEAFF
TRBV7-2	TRBJ2-7	CASSPYGRAYEQYF
TRBV19	TRBJ2-3	CATTWTVSTDTQYF
TRBV5-6	TRBJ1-1	CASSRPGDTEAFF
TRBV30	TRBJ2-5	CAWSVQDPGTQYF
TRBV18	TRBJ2-7	CASSPQGLAGGYEQYF
TRBV6-1	TRBJ2-1	CASRTSGRANEQFF
TRBV30	TRBJ1-4	CAWTDALGDEKLFF
TRBV7-9	TRBJ2-7	CASSLKIRGQSSYEQYF
TRBV5-6	TRBJ2-3	CASSFGLAGGDTQYF
TRBV28	TRBJ2-7	CASSLEREQYF
TRBV2	TRBJ1-1	CAGRGERNTEAFF
TRBV18	TRBJ2-7	CASSPVQDQYYEQYF
TRBV7-7	TRBJ2-5	CASSSGTGVVETQYF
TRBV9	TRBJ2-3	CASSGAPSSTDTQYF
TRBV28	TRBJ1-1	CASSPAGGTEAFF
TRBV6-5	TRBJ2-1	CASSLSGRPGGEQFF
TRBV7-8	TRBJ2-2	CASPRQGHVRGELFF
TRBV28	TRBJ1-2	CASRKEDTNELGGYTF
TRBV6-6	TRBJ1-5	CASSYSPGAGNQPQHF
TRBV11-3	TRBJ2-1	CASSLNSHNEQFF
TRBV4-1	TRBJ2-1	CASSQENSRPDEQFF
TRBV11-3	TRBJ2-1	CASSLGRETQAEQFF
TRBV4-3	TRBJ1-3	CASSLTPQGNTIYF
TRBV2	TRBJ2-5	CASSPGLAGGPGETQYF
TRBV27	TRBJ2-5	CASSRTPGIETQYF
TRBV5-1	TRBJ2-7	CASSYSSGSFYEQYF
TRBV7-7	TRBJ2-7	CASSTSGGYEQYF
TRBV6-1	TRBJ2-3	CASSARDARTSGTDTQYF
TRBV4-2	TRBJ2-5	CASSQDLASATYKETQYF
TRBV10-3	TRBJ1-2	CAISEGVRSSYGYTF
TRBV7-2	TRBJ2-3	CASSFSGGRDTQYF
TRBV18	TRBJ1-3	CASSPWDSAGNTIYF
TRBV30	TRBJ2-3	CAWGPGWTSGSTDTQYF
TRBV18	TRBJ2-3	CASSPRRDRGSTDTQYF
TRBV7-9	TRBJ2-4	CASSTFGGENIQYF
TRBV14	TRBJ2-7	CASSQDFWVEQYF
TRBV9	TRBJ2-2	CASSVDSANTGELFF
TRBV4-2	TRBJ2-3	CASSPQGQDTQYF
TRBV7-9	TRBJ2-1	CASSPRLGVSSYNEQFF
TRBV6-1	TRBJ1-2	CASRGQGTRGYTF
TRBV19	TRBJ2-5	CASSVQGGSQETQYF
TRBV7-2	TRBJ1-1	CASSPRTEREAFF
TRBV9	TRBJ2-5	CASSVRLAETQYF